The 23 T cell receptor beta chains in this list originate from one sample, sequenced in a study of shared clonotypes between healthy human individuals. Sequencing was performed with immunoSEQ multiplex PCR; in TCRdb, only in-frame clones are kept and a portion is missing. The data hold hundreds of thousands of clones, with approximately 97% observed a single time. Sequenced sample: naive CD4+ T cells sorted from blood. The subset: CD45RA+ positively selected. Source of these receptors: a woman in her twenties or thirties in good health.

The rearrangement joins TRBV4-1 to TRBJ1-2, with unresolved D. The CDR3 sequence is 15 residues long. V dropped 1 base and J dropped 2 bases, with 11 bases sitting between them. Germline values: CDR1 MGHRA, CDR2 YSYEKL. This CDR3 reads CASSQVLGVNYGYTF. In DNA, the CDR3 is TGCGCCAGCAGCCAAGTTTTGGGAGTGAACTATGGCTACACCTTC.

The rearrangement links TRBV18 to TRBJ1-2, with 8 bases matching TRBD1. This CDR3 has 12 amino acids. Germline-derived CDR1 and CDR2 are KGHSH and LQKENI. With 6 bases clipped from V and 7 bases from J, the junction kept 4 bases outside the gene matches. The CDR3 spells CASSPDRVGYTF. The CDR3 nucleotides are TGTGCCAGCTCTCCGGACAGGGTTGGCTACACCTTC.

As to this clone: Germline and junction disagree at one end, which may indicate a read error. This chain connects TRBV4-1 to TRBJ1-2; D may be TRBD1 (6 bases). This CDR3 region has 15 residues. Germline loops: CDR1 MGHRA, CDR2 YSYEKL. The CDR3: CASSQGLGAHYGCTF. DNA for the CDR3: TGCGCCAGCAGCCAAGGATTGGGGGCCCACTATGGCTGCACCTTC.

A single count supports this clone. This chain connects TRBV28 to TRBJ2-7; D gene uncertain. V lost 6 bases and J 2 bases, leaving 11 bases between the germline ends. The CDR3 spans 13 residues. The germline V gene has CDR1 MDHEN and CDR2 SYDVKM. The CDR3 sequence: CASSASLPYEQYF. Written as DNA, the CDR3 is TGTGCCAGCAGCGCTTCACTCCCCTACGAGCAGTACTTC.

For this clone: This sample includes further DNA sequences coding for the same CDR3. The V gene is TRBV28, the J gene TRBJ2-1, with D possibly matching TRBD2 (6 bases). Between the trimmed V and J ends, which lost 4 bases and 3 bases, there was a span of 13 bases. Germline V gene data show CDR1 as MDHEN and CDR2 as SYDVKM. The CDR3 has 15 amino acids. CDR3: CASSSPGRNYNEQFF. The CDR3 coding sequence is TGTGCCAGCAGTTCCCCCGGGAGAAACTACAATGAGCAGTTCTTC. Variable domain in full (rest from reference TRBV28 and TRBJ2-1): DVKVTQSSRYLVKRTGEKVFLECVQDMDHENMFWYRQDPGLGLRLIYFSYDVKMKEKGDIPEGYSVSREKKERFSLILESASTNQTSMYLCASSSPGRNYNEQFFGPGTRLTVL.

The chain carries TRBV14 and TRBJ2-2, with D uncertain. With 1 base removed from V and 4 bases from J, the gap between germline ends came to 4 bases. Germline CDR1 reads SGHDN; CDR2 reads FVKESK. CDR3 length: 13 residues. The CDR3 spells CASSQASTGELFF. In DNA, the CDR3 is TGTGCCAGCAGCCAAGCGAGCACCGGGGAGCTGTTTTTT.

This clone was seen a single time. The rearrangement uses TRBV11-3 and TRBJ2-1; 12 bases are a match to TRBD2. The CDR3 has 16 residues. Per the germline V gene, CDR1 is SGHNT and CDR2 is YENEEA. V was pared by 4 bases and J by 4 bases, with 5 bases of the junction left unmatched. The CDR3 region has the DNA TGTGCCAGCAGCTCTCAGGGGACTAGCGGGTACAATGAGCAGTTCTTC. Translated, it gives CASSSQGTSGYNEQFF. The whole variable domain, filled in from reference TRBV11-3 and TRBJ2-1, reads EAGVVQSPRYKIIEKKQPVAFWCNPISGHNTLYWYLQNLGQGPELLIRYENEEAVDDSQLPKDRFSAERLKGVDSTLKIQPAELGDSAVYLCASSSQGTSGYNEQFFGPGTRLTVL.

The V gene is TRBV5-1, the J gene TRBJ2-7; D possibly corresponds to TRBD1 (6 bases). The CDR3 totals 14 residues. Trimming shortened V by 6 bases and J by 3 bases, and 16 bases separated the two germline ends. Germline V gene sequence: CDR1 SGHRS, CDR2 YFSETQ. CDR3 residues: CASNPGQTGYEQYF. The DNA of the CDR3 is TGCGCCAGCAACCCGGGACAAACCGGCTACGAGCAGTACTTC.

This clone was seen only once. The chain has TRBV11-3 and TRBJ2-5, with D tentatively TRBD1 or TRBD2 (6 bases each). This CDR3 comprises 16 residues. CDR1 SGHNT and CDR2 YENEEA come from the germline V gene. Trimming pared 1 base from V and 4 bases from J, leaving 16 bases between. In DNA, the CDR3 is TGTGCCAGCAGCTTAGGAGGGCTGGGGGGCTCAGAGACCCAGTACTTC. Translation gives CASSLGGLGGSETQYF. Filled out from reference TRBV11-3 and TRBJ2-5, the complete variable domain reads EAGVVQSPRYKIIEKKQPVAFWCNPISGHNTLYWYLQNLGQGPELLIRYENEEAVDDSQLPKDRFSAERLKGVDSTLKIQPAELGDSAVYLCASSLGGLGGSETQYFGPGTRLLVL.

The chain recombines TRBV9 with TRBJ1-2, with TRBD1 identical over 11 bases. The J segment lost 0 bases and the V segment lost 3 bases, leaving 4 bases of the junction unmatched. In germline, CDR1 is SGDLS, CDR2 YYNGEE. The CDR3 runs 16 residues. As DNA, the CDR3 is TGTGCCAGCAGCGGGACAGGGGGCCAGACTAACTATGGCTACACCTTC. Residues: CASSGTGGQTNYGYTF.

In nucleotides, the CDR3 is TGTGCCAGCAGCTTGTTCCCCGAGAGTTTTGGAACAGATACGCAGTATTTT. Its translation is CASSLFPESFGTDTQYF. V gene TRBV5-5 combines with J gene TRBJ2-3; unclear D gene. This CDR3 has 17 residues. Germline V lookup: CDR1 SGHKS, CDR2 YYEKEE (reference sequence). Trimming removed 1 base from V and 3 bases from J, with 18 bases in between.

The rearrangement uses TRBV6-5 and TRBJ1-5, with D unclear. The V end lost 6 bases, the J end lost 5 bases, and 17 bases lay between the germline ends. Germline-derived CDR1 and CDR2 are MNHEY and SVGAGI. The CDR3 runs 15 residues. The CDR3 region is CASRSSSPSDQPQHF. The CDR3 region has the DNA TGTGCCAGCAGGTCCTCGAGTCCCTCCGATCAGCCCCAGCATTTT.

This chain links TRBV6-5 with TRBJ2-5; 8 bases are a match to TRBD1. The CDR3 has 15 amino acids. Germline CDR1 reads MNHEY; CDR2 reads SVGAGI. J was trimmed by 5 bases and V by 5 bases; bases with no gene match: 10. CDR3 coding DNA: TGTGCCAGCAGTGCCCTGGACAGGGAATGGGAGACCCAGTACTTC. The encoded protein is CASSALDREWETQYF.

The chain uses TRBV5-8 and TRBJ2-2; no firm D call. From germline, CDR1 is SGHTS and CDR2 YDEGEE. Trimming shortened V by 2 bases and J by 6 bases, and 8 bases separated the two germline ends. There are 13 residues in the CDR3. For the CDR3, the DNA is TGTGCCAGCAGCTTCTATCGGGCCGGGGAGCTGTTTTTT. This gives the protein CASSFYRAGELFF.

In DNA, the CDR3 is TGCGCCAGCAGCTTTGGACTAGCGGAGTTCACAGATACGCAGTATTTT. Amino acids: CASSFGLAEFTDTQYF. The gene calls are TRBV5-1 and TRBJ2-3; 10 bases match TRBD2. V shed 2 bases, J shed 2 bases, and the junction held 5 bases outside the gene matches. The CDR3 spans 16 residues. CDR1 is SGHRS and CDR2 is YFSETQ in the germline V gene.

CDR3 DNA: TGTGCCAGCGCGCGGGAGGGAGGGTACGAGCAGTACTTC. It is translated as CASAREGGYEQYF. This chain links TRBV6-5 with TRBJ2-7, with 9 nucleotides matching TRBD2. The germline CDR1 and CDR2 sequences are MNHEY and SVGAGI. CDR3 length equals 13 residues. Trimming at V came to 8 bases and at J to 4 bases, leaving 6 bases not matched to a gene.

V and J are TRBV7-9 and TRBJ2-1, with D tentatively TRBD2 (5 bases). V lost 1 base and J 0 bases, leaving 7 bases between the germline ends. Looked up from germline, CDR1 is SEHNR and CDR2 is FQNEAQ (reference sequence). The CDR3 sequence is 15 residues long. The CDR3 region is CASSLDGNSYNEQFF. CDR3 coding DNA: TGTGCCAGCAGCTTAGACGGGAACTCCTACAATGAGCAGTTCTTC.

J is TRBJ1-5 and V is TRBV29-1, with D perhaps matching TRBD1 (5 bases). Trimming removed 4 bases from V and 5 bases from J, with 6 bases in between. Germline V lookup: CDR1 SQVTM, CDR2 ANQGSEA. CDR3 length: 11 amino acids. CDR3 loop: CSVGDYQPQHF. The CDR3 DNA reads TGCAGCGTTGGGGACTATCAGCCCCAGCATTTT.

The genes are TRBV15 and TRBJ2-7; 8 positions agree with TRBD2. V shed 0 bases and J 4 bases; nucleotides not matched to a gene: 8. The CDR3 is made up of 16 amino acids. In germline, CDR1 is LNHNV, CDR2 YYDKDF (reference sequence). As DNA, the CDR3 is TGTGCCACCAGCAGAGATTTGCTAGCGGGTAGATACGAGCAGTACTTC. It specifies CATSRDLLAGRYEQYF.

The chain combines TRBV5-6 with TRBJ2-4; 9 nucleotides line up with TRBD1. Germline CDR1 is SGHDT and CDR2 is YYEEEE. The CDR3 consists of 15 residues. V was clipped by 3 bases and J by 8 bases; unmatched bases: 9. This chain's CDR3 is CASSYSGTGSDIQYF. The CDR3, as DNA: TGTGCCAGCAGCTACTCCGGGACAGGGTCGGACATTCAGTACTTC.

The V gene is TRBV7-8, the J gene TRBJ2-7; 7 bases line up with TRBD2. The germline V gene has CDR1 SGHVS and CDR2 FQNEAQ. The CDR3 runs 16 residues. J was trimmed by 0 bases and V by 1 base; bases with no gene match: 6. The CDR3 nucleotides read TGTGCCAGCAGCTTAGGCCGCGGGAGAAGCTCCTACGAGCAGTACTTC. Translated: CASSLGRGRSSYEQYF.

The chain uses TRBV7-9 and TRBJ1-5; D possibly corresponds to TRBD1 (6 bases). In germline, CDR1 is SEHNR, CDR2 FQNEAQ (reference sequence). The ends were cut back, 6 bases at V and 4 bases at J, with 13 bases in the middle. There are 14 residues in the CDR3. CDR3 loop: CASSLTGLNQPQHF. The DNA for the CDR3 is TGTGCCAGCAGTCTCACAGGGCTAAATCAGCCCCAGCATTTT.

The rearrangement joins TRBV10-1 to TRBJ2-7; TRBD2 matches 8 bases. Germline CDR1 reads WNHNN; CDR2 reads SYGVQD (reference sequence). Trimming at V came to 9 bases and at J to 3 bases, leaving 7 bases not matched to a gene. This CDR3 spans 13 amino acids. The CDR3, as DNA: TGCGCCAGATTCAGGCTAGCGGGCTACGAGCAGTACTTC. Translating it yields CARFRLAGYEQYF.